This T cell receptor beta chain was captured by sequencing in a study of molecular identifiers for immune sequencing clone quantification. Overall study results and limits: Beyond 20 RNA copies, clones held over 97% of effector molecules, compared with under 1% in naive cells.

Sorted cell numbers of roughly 17,000 to 1,100,000, with 10%, 30% or 50% RNA, served as input for naive CD8 libraries. Researchers sorted naive CD8 T cells as cells that were CD8+CD4-CCR7+CD45RA+. TCRdb itself ran the PCR reads through MiXCR, one entry per CDR3 protein. Of around 94,000 distinct CDR3 sequences listed, about a third are singletons. This clonotype has more than one count but fewer than ten. Its cognate antigen is unknown. Source material: naive CD8+ T cells from blood, with Jurkat cell RNA spiked in. Subset of the sample: FACS-sorted CD8+CD4-CCR7+CD45RA+ naive T cells. This clonotype was obtained from a human donor in good health. Some libraries in this study had Jurkat cell RNA spiked in.

The DNA of the CDR3 is TGTGCCAGCAGTGTAGCGGGGCAACAAAGCAATCAGCCCCAGCATTTT. Its protein product is CASSVAGQQSNQPQHF. The J gene is TRBJ1-5, the V gene TRBV2; a possible D gene is TRBD1 (5 bases). This CDR3 has 16 amino acids. The germline CDR1 and CDR2 sequences are SNHLY and FYNNEI. Trimming took 4 bases from V and 1 from J, leaving 14 bases between them.